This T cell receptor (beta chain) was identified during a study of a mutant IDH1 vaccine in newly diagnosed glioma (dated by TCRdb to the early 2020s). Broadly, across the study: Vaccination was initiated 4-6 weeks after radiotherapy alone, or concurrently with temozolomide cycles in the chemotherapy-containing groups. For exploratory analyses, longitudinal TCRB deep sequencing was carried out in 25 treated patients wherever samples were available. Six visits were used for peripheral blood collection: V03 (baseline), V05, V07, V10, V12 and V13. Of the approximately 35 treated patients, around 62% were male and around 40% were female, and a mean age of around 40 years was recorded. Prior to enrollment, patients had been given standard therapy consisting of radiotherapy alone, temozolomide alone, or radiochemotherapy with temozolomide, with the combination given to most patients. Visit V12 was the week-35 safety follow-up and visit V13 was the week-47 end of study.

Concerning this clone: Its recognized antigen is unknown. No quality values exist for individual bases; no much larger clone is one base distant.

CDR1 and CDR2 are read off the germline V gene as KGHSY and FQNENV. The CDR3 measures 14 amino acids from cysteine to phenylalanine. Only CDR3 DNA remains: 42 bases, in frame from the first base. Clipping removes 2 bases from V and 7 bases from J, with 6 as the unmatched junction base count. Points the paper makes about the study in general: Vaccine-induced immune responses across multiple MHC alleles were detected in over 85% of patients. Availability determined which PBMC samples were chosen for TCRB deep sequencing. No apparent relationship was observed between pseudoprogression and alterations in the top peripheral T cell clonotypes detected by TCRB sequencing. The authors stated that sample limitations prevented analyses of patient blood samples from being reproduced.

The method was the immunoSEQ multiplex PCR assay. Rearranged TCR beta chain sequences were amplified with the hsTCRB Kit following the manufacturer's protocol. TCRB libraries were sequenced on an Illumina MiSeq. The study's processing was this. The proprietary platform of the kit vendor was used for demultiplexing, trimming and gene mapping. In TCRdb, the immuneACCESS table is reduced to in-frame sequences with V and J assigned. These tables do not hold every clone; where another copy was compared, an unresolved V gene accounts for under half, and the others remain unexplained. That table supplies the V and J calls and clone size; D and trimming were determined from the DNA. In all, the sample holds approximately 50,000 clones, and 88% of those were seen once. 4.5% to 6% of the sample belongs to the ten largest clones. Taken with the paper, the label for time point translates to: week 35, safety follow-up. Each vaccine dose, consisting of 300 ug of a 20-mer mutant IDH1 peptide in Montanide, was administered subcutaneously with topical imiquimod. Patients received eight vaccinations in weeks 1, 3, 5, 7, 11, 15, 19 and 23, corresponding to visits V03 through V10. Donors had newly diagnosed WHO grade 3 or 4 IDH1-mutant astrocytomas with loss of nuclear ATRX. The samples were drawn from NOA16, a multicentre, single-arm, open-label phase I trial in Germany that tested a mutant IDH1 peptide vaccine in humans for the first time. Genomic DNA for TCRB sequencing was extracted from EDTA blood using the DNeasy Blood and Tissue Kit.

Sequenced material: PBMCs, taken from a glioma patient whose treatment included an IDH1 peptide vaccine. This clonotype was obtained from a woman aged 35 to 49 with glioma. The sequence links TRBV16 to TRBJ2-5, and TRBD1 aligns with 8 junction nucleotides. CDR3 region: CASSQGTGGMTQYF. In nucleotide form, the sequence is TGTGCCAGCAGCCAAGGGACAGGAGGAATGACCCAGTACTTC.